This T cell receptor beta chain was found in a study of identical twins. Study results and caveats: The analysis was cross-sectional rather than longitudinal within donors.

One entry per CDR3 protein results from TCRdb running MiXCR on the 5' RACE reads. The data hold about 150,000 distinct CDR3 sequences, with 3% to 4.5% observed a single time. Germline V lookup: CDR1 SGHKS, CDR2 YYEKEE (reference sequence). This CDR3 contains 15 residues. Trimming took off 3 bases at V and 0 bases at J, with 13 bases between the two ends. This clonotype showed up many times. Antigen unknown. The TCR originated in a man aged 18 to 29 in good health. The sequenced sample was memory T cells sorted from blood. The chain has TRBV5-5 and TRBJ2-7; D is unresolved. CDR3 sequence reads: CASSSHFTSSYEQYF. The CDR3 DNA is TGTGCCAGCAGCTCACACTTTACCAGCTCCTACGAGCAGTACTTC.